The rows below give T cell receptor beta chains drawn from one sample of a study of OX40 agonist ivuxolimab in advanced cancers. Assay: immunoSEQ multiplex PCR; the TCRdb copy retains only in-frame clones and omits some. The sample lists more than 60,000 clones; roughly nine tenths were seen once. Material: CD4+ or CD8+ T cells sorted from blood, obtained in a trial of the OX40 agonist ivuxolimab. Receptors originate from an adult with an advanced solid tumor such as melanoma, head and neck, liver or kidney cancer. CDR3s leave out the opening cysteine and the closing phenylalanine or tryptophan. The D gene is left open where the match is weak.

cdr3_length j_call v_call d_call cdr3_aa
11 TRBJ1-2 TRBV7-9 - ASSLPGADGYT
13 TRBJ1-6 TRBV6-6 - ASSYDPGGGSPLH
12 TRBJ2-2 TRBV11-2 - ASSSSPNTGELF
14 TRBJ2-2 TRBV6-5 TRBD2 ASSHLAGVGTGELF
10 TRBJ2-3 TRBV18 - ASSRREDTQY
13 TRBJ1-1 TRBV28 - ASSLGGRRNTEAF
12 TRBJ2-5 TRBV28 TRBD1 ASSRGQERETQY
11 TRBJ2-5 TRBV5-4 TRBD1 ASSLAFDRAEY
14 TRBJ1-2 TRBV11-3 TRBD1 ASSLEGRQGNYGYT
13 TRBJ2-1 TRBV7-9 TRBD1 ASSRGQGAYNEQF
10 TRBJ1-2 TRBV28 - ASSPRRGGYT
11 TRBJ1-5 TRBV30 - AWSVDSNQPQH
12 TRBJ2-5 TRBV7-2 - ASSSRRTEETQY
13 TRBJ1-2 TRBV28 - ASSPLAPGADGYT
15 TRBJ2-7 TRBV7-9 TRBD1 ASSWPRTGKGVPKQY
12 TRBJ2-3 TRBV30 TRBD2 AWSSSGRADTQY
13 TRBJ1-5 TRBV4-1 TRBD1 ASSGGGVGNQPQH
14 TRBJ2-3 TRBV7-3 - ASSLTGILTGDTQY
12 TRBJ1-4 TRBV7-3 - ASSLVGLRMELF
14 TRBJ2-2 TRBV7-3 TRBD1 ASSPRGPTNTGELF
12 TRBJ2-5 TRBV9 - ASSVGSVQETQY
13 TRBJ1-4 TRBV6-1 TRBD1 ASSDRGRNLEKLF
14 TRBJ2-5 TRBV5-6 - ASTPAVGRYQETQY